This T cell receptor (beta chain) derives from a study of cytomegalovirus exposure and HLA in healthy donors. Study-wide results and caveats: Indistinguishable V segments, including TRBV6-2 and TRBV6-3, were excluded. Previously analyzed data showed that most TCR beta V segments were productive at a frequency of about 87% or about 30%.

Concerning this clone: The antigen is unknown.

The ends were cut back, 5 bases at V and 5 bases at J, with 16 bases in the middle. This CDR3 is 16 amino acids long. The germline V gene has CDR1 ENHRY and CDR2 SYGVKD. PCR was performed using 60 Vbeta and 13 Jbeta primers. Clones were read by immunoSEQ multiplex PCR, and TCRdb kept only the in-frame ones, dropping some. Recorded for this sample: 29,000 or so clones. Material: PBMCs. The TCR sequence derives from a man under 40 in good health and CMV-seronegative. The rearrangement joins TRBV10-3 to TRBJ1-6, with unresolved D. In DNA form, the CDR3 reads TGTGCCATCAGTAGGACTCTCCGATGGGATAATTCACCCCTCCACTTT. It codes for CAISRTLRWDNSPLHF.